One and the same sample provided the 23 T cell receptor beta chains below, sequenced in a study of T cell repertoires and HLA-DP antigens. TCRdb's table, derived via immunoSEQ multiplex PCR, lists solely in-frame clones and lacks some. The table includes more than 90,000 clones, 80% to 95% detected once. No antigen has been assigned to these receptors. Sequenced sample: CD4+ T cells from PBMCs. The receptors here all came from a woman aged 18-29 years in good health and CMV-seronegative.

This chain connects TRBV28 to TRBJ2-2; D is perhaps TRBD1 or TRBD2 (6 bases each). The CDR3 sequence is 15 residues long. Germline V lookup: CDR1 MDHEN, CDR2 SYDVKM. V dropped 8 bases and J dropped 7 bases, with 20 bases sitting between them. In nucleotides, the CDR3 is TGTGCCAGCCGCAACGGGGGCGGGAATAGCGGGGAGCTGTTTTTT. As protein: CASRNGGGNSGELFF.

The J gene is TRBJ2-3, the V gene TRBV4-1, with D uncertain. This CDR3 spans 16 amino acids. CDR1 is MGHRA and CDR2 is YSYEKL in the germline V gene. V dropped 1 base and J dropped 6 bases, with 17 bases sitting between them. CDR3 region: CASSQVGQRLQDTQYF. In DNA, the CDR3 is TGCGCCAGCAGCCAAGTTGGGCAGCGCTTGCAGGATACGCAGTATTTT.

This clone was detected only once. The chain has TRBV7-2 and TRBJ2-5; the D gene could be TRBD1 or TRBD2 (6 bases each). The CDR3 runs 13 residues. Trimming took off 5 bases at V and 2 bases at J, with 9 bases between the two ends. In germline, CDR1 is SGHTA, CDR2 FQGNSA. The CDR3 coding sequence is TGTGCCAGCAGCCGGGGGCTACAAGAGACCCAGTACTTC. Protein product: CASSRGLQETQYF.

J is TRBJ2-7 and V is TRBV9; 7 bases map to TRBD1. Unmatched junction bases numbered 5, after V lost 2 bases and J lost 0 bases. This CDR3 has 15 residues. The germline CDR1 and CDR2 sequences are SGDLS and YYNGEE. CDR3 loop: CASSVTGTDSYEQYF. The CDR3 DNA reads TGTGCCAGCAGCGTCACCGGGACAGACTCCTACGAGCAGTACTTC.

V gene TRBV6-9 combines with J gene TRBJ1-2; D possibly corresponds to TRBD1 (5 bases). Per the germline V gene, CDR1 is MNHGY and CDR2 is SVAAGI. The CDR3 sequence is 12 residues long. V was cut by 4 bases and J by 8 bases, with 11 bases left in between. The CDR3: CASSSNRGGYTF. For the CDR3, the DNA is TGTGCCAGCAGTTCGAACCGGGGGGGCTACACCTTC.

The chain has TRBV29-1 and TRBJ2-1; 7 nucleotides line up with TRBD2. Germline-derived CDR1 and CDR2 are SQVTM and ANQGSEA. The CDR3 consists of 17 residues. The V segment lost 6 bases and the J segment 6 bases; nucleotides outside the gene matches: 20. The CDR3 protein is CSVDGVIRTRVSNEQFF. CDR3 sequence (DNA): TGCAGCGTCGATGGGGTGATTCGGACTAGGGTCTCCAATGAGCAGTTCTTC.

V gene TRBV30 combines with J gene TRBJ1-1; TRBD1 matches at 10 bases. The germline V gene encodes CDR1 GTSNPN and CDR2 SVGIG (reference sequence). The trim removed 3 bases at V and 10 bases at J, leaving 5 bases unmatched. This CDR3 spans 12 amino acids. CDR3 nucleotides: TGTGCCTGGAGCCGGCGGGACAGGGGAGCTTTCTTT. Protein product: CAWSRRDRGAFF.

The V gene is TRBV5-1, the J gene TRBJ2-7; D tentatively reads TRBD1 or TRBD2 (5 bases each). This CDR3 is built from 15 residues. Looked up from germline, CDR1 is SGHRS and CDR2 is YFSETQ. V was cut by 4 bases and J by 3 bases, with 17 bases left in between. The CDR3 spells CASSAQAGTNYEQYF. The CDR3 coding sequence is TGCGCCAGCAGCGCACAGGCCGGGACGAACTACGAGCAGTACTTC. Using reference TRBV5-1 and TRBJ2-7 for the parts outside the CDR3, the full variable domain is KAGVTQTPRYLIKTRGQQVTLSCSPISGHRSVSWYQQTPGQGLQFLFEYFSETQRNKGNFPGRFSGRQFSNSRSEMNVSTLELGDSALYLCASSAQAGTNYEQYFGPGTRLTVT.

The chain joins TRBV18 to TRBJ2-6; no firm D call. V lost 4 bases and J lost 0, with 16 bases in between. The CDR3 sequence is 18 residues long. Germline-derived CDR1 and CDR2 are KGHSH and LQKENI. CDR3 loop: CASSRLDKGASGANVLTF. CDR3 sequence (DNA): TGTGCCAGCTCACGGCTAGACAAAGGAGCCTCTGGGGCCAACGTCCTGACTTTC.

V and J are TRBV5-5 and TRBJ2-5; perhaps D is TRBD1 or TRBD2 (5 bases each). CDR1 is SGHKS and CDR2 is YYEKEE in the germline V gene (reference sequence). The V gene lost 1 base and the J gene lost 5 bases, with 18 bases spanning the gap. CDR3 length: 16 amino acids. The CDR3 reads CASSLWGTATPETQYF. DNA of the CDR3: TGTGCCAGCAGCTTGTGGGGGACGGCGACTCCGGAGACCCAGTACTTC.

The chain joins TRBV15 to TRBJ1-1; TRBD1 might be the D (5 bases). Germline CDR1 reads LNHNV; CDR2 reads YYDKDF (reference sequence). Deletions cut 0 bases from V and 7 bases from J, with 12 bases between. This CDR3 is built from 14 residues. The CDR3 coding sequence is TGTGCCACCAGCAGAGATCGAGAGGGGCGTGAAGCTTTCTTT. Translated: CATSRDREGREAFF.

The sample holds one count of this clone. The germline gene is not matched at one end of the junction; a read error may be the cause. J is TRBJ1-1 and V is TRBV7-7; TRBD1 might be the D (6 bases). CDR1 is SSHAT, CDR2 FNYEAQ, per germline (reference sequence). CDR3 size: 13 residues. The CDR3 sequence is CASSLKGGTEAFF. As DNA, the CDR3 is TGTGCTAGCAGCTTAAAGGGGGGCACTGAAGCTTTCTTT.

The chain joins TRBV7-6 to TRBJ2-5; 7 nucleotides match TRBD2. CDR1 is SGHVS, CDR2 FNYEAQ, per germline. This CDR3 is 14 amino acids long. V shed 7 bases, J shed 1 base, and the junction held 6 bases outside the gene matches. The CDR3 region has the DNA TGTGCCAGCATCCATCTAGCGGCCCAAGAGACCCAGTACTTC. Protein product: CASIHLAAQETQYF.

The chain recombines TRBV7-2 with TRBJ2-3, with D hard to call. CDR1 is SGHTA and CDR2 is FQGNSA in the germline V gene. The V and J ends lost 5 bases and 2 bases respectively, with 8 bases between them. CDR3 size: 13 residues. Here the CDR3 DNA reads TGTGCCAGCAGCCGTGATCACACAGATACGCAGTATTTT. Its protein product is CASSRDHTDTQYF.

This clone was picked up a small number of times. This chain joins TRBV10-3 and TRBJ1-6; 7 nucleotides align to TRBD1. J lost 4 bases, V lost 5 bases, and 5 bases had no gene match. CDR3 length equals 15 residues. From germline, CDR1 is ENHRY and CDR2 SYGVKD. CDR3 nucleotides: TGTGCCATCAGTCCAGGGGGGGATTATAATTCACCCCTCCACTTT. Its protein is CAISPGGDYNSPLHF.

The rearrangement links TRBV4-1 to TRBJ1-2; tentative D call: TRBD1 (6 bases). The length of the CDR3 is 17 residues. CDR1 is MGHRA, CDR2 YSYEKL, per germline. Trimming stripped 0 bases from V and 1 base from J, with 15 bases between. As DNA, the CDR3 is TGCGCCAGCAGCCAAGAAACCGGACAGCTGATTAACTATGGCTACACCTTC. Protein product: CASSQETGQLINYGYTF.

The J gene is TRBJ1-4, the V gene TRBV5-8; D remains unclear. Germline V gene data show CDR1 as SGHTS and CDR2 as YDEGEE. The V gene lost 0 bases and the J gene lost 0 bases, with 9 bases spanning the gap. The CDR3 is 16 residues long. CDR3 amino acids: CASSLGVGATNEKLFF. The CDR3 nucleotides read TGTGCCAGCAGCTTGGGTGTCGGTGCAACTAATGAAAAACTGTTTTTT.

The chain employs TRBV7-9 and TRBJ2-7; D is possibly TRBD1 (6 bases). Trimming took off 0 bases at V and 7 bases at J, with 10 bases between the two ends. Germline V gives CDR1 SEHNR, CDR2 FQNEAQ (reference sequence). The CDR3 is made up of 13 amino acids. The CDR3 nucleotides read TGTGCCAGCAGCTTAGCGGGGGCGAAGGAGCAGTACGTC. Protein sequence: CASSLAGAKEQYV.

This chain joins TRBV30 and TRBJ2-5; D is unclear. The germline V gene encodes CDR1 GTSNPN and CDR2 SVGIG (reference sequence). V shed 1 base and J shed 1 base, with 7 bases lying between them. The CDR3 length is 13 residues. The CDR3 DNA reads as TGTGCCTGGAGTGGCCAAGTCCAAGAGACCCAGTACTTC. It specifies CAWSGQVQETQYF.

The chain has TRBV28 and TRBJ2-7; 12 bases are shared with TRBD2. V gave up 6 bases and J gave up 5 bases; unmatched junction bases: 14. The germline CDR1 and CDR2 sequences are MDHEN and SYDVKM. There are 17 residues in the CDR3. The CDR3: CASSFGLAGQARNEQYF. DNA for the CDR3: TGTGCCAGCAGCTTCGGACTAGCGGGACAGGCCAGGAACGAGCAGTACTTC.

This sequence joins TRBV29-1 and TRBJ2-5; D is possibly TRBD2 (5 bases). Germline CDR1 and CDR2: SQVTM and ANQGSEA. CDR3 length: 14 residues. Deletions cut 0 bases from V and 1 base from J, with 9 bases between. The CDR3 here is CSVEDLGVQETQYF. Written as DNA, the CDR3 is TGCAGCGTTGAAGATCTCGGGGTCCAAGAGACCCAGTACTTC.

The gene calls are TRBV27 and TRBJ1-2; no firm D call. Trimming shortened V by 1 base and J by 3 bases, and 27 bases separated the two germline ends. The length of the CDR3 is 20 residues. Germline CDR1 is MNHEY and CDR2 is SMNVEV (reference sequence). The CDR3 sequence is CASSLFSLIEGDGRYYGYTF. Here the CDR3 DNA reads TGTGCCAGCAGTTTATTCTCTCTGATTGAGGGTGACGGCCGTTACTATGGCTACACCTTC.

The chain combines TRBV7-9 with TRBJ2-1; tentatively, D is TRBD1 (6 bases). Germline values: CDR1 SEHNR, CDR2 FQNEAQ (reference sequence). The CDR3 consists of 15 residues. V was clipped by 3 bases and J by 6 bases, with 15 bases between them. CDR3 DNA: TGTGCCAGCAGCTTGGCCTCACAGGGTGGCAATGAGCAGTTCTTC. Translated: CASSLASQGGNEQFF.